This passage covers 24 T cell receptor beta chains from one sample sequenced in a study of glioma-infiltrating T cells after dendritic cell vaccination. The assay was immunoSEQ multiplex PCR, and TCRdb's table has in-frame clones only and misses some. The table has around 100,000 clones, 81% seen once. Material: blood, obtained before dendritic cell vaccination. These receptors were collected from a human donor with glioblastoma.

The chain uses TRBV6-5 and TRBJ1-1; 7 bases agree with TRBD1. The germline CDR1 and CDR2 sequences are MNHEY and SVGAGI. Trimming at V came to 3 bases and at J to 0 bases, leaving 7 bases not matched to a gene. The CDR3 runs 16 residues. The DNA for the CDR3 is TGTGCCAGCAGTTATGGACAGGCGGTCCTGAACACTGAAGCTTTCTTT. Protein sequence: CASSYGQAVLNTEAFF.

The chain joins TRBV11-2 to TRBJ1-2, with D unresolved. V lost 5 bases and J 1 base, leaving 20 bases between the germline ends. This CDR3 comprises 17 residues. The germline gives CDR1 SGHAT, CDR2 FQNNGV. The CDR3 is CASSPRYHLEGNYGYTF. For the CDR3, the DNA is TGTGCCAGCAGCCCCAGATACCACCTGGAGGGTAACTATGGCTACACCTTC.

J is TRBJ2-3 and V is TRBV5-1; a weak D match, TRBD1 (5 bases). Trimming left V 0 bases short and J 6 bases short, with 14 bases between. This CDR3 is 15 amino acids long. Germline CDR1 is SGHRS and CDR2 is YFSETQ. The CDR3 here is CASSLALAGSDTQYF. In DNA, the CDR3 is TGCGCCAGCAGCTTGGCCTTGGCAGGGTCGGATACGCAGTATTTT.

V gene TRBV11-2 combines with J gene TRBJ2-3; D is undetermined. With 5 bases removed from V and 2 bases from J, the gap between germline ends came to 11 bases. The germline CDR1 and CDR2 sequences are SGHAT and FQNNGV. The CDR3 sequence is 14 residues long. DNA for the CDR3: TGTGCCAGCAGCCCCAGCGTATCCACAGATACGCAGTATTTT. Translated, it gives CASSPSVSTDTQYF.

The chain is built from TRBV2 and TRBJ1-4; no reliable D call. The CDR3 totals 11 residues. Germline CDR1 and CDR2: SNHLY and FYNNEI. Trimming took 9 bases from V and 8 from J, leaving 10 bases between them. The CDR3 DNA reads TGTGCCAGTGGTTTGAGGGAAAAACTGTTTTTT. Translating it yields CASGLREKLFF.

The chain links TRBV7-6 to TRBJ2-7; 12 bases align to TRBD1. The CDR3 consists of 14 residues. The ends lost 5 bases at V and 5 bases at J; junction bases unmatched: 4. Germline V gene sequence: CDR1 SGHVS, CDR2 FNYEAQ. The CDR3 DNA is TGTGCCAGCAGCATGGGACAGGGGGCCCACGAGCAGTACTTC. As protein: CASSMGQGAHEQYF.

The chain joins TRBV11-2 to TRBJ2-7; TRBD2 might be the D (7 bases). Looked up from germline, CDR1 is SGHAT and CDR2 is FQNNGV. This CDR3 has 16 residues. Trimming cost V 5 bases and J 2 bases, with 19 bases left between them. CDR3: CASSPWGGRKTYEQYF. In DNA form, the CDR3 reads TGTGCCAGCAGCCCATGGGGGGGCAGGAAGACCTACGAGCAGTACTTC.

The V call is TRBV2, the J call TRBJ1-5, with unresolved D. CDR1 SNHLY and CDR2 FYNNEI come from the germline V gene. The germline V and J ends were trimmed by 3 bases and 9 bases, with 9 bases remaining between them. The length of the CDR3 is 12 residues. The DNA of the CDR3 is TGTGCCAGCAGTGACGTCCGGAGGCCCCAGCATTTT. It yields the protein CASSDVRRPQHF. The variable domain in full, with the rest retrieved from reference TRBV2 and TRBJ1-5, is EPEVTQTPSHQVTQMGQEVILRCVPISNHLYFYWYRQILGQKVEFLVSFYNNEISEKSEIFDDQFSVERPDGSNFTLKIRSTKLEDSAMYFCASSDVRRPQHFGDGTRLSIL.

The J gene is TRBJ1-6, the V gene TRBV30, with 7 bases fitting TRBD1. V lost 1 base, J lost 7 bases, and 10 bases stayed unmatched. From germline, CDR1 is GTSNPN and CDR2 SVGIG (reference sequence). CDR3 length: 16 residues. The CDR3 region is CAWSALRGQSNSPLHF. The CDR3 DNA reads TGTGCCTGGAGTGCCCTTAGGGGACAGTCGAATTCACCCCTCCACTTT.

The CDR3 is CASSLVAGSETQYF. The CDR3 DNA is TGTGCCAGCAGCTTAGTGGCAGGGTCCGAGACCCAGTACTTC. V gene TRBV7-2 combines with J gene TRBJ2-5, with D perhaps TRBD1 (5 bases). Germline V CDR1 and CDR2: SGHTA, FQGNSA. CDR3 length: 14 amino acids. Trimming took off 1 base at V and 5 bases at J, with 11 bases between the two ends.

J is TRBJ2-2 and V is TRBV5-1; weak D call: TRBD2 (6 bases). There are 15 residues in the CDR3. Trimming pared 4 bases from V and 5 bases from J, leaving 15 bases between. Germline V gene data show CDR1 as SGHRS and CDR2 as YFSETQ. The CDR3 region is CASSPRAAGTGELFF. CDR3 DNA: TGCGCCAGCAGCCCCCGGGCCGCGGGGACCGGGGAGCTGTTTTTT.

This rearrangement joins TRBV30 to TRBJ2-2, with D possibly TRBD1 on 5 matching bases. CDR1 GTSNPN and CDR2 SVGIG come from the germline V gene (reference sequence). The CDR3 runs 16 residues. V was cut by 0 bases and J by 2 bases, with 13 bases left in between. Written as DNA, the CDR3 is TGTGCCTGGAGTGTAGGGGTCAGGGCAAACACCGGGGAGCTGTTTTTT. Encoded protein: CAWSVGVRANTGELFF.

The chain combines TRBV19 with TRBJ1-4; D is perhaps TRBD1 (5 bases). CDR3 length: 15 residues. Germline lookup yields CDR1 LNHDA and CDR2 SQIVND (reference sequence). The V end lost 9 bases, the J end lost 8 bases, and 22 bases lay between the germline ends. CDR3 sequence (DNA): TGTGCCAGCAAGGACCTCGCGGGGGGTTGGGAAAAACTGTTTTTT. Translation: CASKDLAGGWEKLFF.

This chain connects TRBV4-1 to TRBJ1-6, with no clear D. The CDR3 is made up of 13 amino acids. The germline V and J ends were trimmed by 4 bases and 7 bases, with 8 bases remaining between them. Germline V lookup: CDR1 MGHRA, CDR2 YSYEKL. The CDR3 DNA follows: TGCGCCAGCAGCCGAGTTATGAATTCACCCCTCCACTTT. Protein sequence: CASSRVMNSPLHF.

V gene TRBV11-3 combines with J gene TRBJ2-5; 11 bases align to TRBD1. Trimming took 3 bases from V and 5 from J; bases not matched to a gene: 5. Germline CDR1 SGHNT, CDR2 YENEEA. CDR3 length: 15 residues. The CDR3 nucleotides are TGTGCCAGCAGCTTGGACAGGGGGCTCAGGGAGACCCAGTACTTC. Its translation is CASSLDRGLRETQYF. Supplemented by reference TRBV11-3 and TRBJ2-5, the full variable domain reads EAGVVQSPRYKIIEKKQPVAFWCNPISGHNTLYWYLQNLGQGPELLIRYENEEAVDDSQLPKDRFSAERLKGVDSTLKIQPAELGDSAVYLCASSLDRGLRETQYFGPGTRLLVL.

This sequence joins TRBV19 and TRBJ1-2, with 9 positions matching TRBD1. This CDR3 region has 18 residues. Trimming cost V 5 bases and J 1 base; bases outside gene matches: 14. Germline V gene data show CDR1 as LNHDA and CDR2 as SQIVND (reference sequence). CDR3 residues: CASSVFPGQGINNYGYTF. The CDR3, as DNA: TGTGCCAGTAGTGTTTTTCCGGGACAGGGAATAAATAACTATGGCTACACCTTC. Supplemented by reference TRBV19 and TRBJ1-2, the full variable domain reads DGGITQSPKYLFRKEGQNVTLSCEQNLNHDAMYWYRQDPGQGLRLIYYSQIVNDFQKGDIAEGYSVSREKKESFPLTVTSAQKNPTAFYLCASSVFPGQGINNYGYTFGSGTRLTVV.

The V gene is TRBV6-5, the J gene TRBJ1-4; 7 nucleotides agree with TRBD1. V lost 5 bases and J lost 5; bases outside the gene matches: 8. Germline CDR1 reads MNHEY; CDR2 reads SVGAGI. The CDR3 totals 15 residues. The CDR3 protein is CASSRWDSPNEKLFF. The CDR3 DNA sequence: TGTGCCAGCAGTCGGTGGGACAGCCCGAATGAAAAACTGTTTTTT.

For the CDR3, the DNA is TGTGCCAGCAAACAGAACACCGGGGAGCTGTTTTTT. This translates into CASKQNTGELFF. The V call is TRBV2, the J call TRBJ2-2; D gene unclear. V was shortened by 7 bases and J by 1 base, with 4 bases between the two germline ends. Germline V gives CDR1 SNHLY, CDR2 FYNNEI. The CDR3 length is 12 residues. Supplemented by reference TRBV2 and TRBJ2-2, the full variable domain reads EPEVTQTPSHQVTQMGQEVILRCVPISNHLYFYWYRQILGQKVEFLVSFYNNEISEKSEIFDDQFSVERPDGSNFTLKIRSTKLEDSAMYFCASKQNTGELFFGEGSRLTVL.

J is TRBJ2-7 and V is TRBV30; a possible D gene is TRBD2 (5 bases). V lost 5 bases to trimming and J lost 7 bases, with 30 bases between them. Per germline, CDR1 GTSNPN and CDR2 SVGIG (reference sequence). The CDR3 consists of 17 residues. The CDR3 spells CAWGPDRFGYAGREQYF. The CDR3 DNA follows: TGTGCCTGGGGCCCCGATCGTTTCGGGTACGCGGGTAGGGAGCAGTACTTC.

CDR3 in amino acids: CAWSPGNTEAFF. The CDR3 bases are TGTGCCTGGAGTCCGGGGAACACTGAAGCTTTCTTT. The chain links TRBV30 to TRBJ1-1, with unresolved D. The CDR3 loop spans 12 amino acids. V lost 2 bases and J 1 base, leaving 5 bases between the germline ends. Per germline, CDR1 GTSNPN and CDR2 SVGIG (reference sequence). Full variable domain (rest looked up from reference TRBV30 and TRBJ1-1): SQTIHQWPATLVQPVGSPLSLECTVEGTSNPNLYWYRQAAGRGLQLLFYSVGIGQISSEVPQNLSASRPQDRQFILSSKKLLLSDSGFYLCAWSPGNTEAFFGQGTRLTVV.

The chain joins TRBV7-9 to TRBJ1-6; 8 bases fit TRBD1. CDR1 is SEHNR, CDR2 FQNEAQ, per germline (reference sequence). V was pared by 2 bases and J by 9 bases, with 12 bases of the junction left unmatched. The CDR3 sequence is 17 residues long. The DNA of the CDR3 is TGTGCCAGCAGCTTACCGTTGTCCAGGGGGCTCTCTTCACCCCTCCACTTT. This sequence encodes CASSLPLSRGLSSPLHF.

The chain uses TRBV9 and TRBJ1-4; TRBD1 might be the D (6 bases). This CDR3 comprises 14 residues. CDR1 SGDLS and CDR2 YYNGEE come from the germline V gene. Trimming left V 0 bases short and J 8 bases short, with 11 bases between. CDR3 bases: TGTGCCAGCAGCGTAGCATTCAGGGGCGAAAAACTGTTTTTT. Translating gives CASSVAFRGEKLFF.

The chain couples TRBV6-5 to TRBJ1-1; D may be TRBD1 (5 bases). Germline assignment: CDR1 MNHEY and CDR2 SVGAGI. The CDR3 loop spans 15 amino acids. The germline V and J ends were trimmed by 5 bases and 1 base, with 14 bases remaining between them. CDR3 sequence: CASSLRQSGNTEAFF. DNA of the CDR3: TGTGCCAGCAGTCTGAGACAGTCGGGGAACACTGAAGCTTTCTTT.

This clone was seen a single time. The DNA of the CDR3 is TGTGCCAGCAAGGTCGACAGCCTGAACACTGAAGCTTTCTTT. This gives the protein CASKVDSLNTEAFF. V and J are TRBV11-2 and TRBJ1-1; the D gene is possibly TRBD1 (5 bases). CDR3 size: 14 residues. Per the germline V gene, CDR1 is SGHAT and CDR2 is FQNNGV. Trimming took 7 bases from V and 0 from J, leaving 12 bases between them.